A single sample gave rise to the 15 T cell receptor beta chains below, sequenced in a study of cytomegalovirus exposure and HLA in healthy donors. PCR used 60 Vbeta primers and 13 Jbeta primers. Repertoires were generated with immunoSEQ multiplex PCR, while TCRdb's copy carries only in-frame clones and drops some. Of 100,000 to 120,000 clones listed, 60% to 85% are singletons. What was sequenced was PBMCs. Receptor source: a woman aged 25 to 39 in good health and CMV-seronegative.

The rearrangement uses TRBV20-1 and TRBJ1-1; no clear D gene. Per germline, CDR1 DFQATT and CDR2 SNEGSKA (reference sequence). This CDR3 has 9 amino acids. V gave up 6 bases and J gave up 10 bases, with 9 bases separating them. CDR3 region: CSAKERAFF. CDR3 nucleotides: TGCAGTGCAAAAGAGAGAGCTTTCTTT.

This rearrangement joins TRBV6-6 to TRBJ2-7, with 11 bases that match TRBD2. Trimming at V came to 5 bases and at J to 3 bases, leaving 9 bases not matched to a gene. Germline V gene sequence: CDR1 MNHNY, CDR2 SVGAGI (reference sequence). The CDR3 is made up of 16 amino acids. CDR3 in DNA: TGTGCCAGCAGTGGTAGCGGGAGGGCCCGGAGCTACGAGCAGTACTTC. This sequence encodes CASSGSGRARSYEQYF.

In the case of this clone: A junction end diverges from the germline sequence, so it may reflect a read error. The chain carries TRBV7-3 and TRBJ2-5, with 11 bases matching TRBD1. The germline CDR1 and CDR2 sequences are SGHTA and FQGTGA. The CDR3 length is 13 residues. The CDR3: CASSWDRGETRYF. In DNA form, the CDR3 reads TGTGCCAGCAGCTGGGACAGGGGGGAGACCCGGTACTTC.

The gene calls are TRBV5-1 and TRBJ2-1; TRBD1 matches at 7 bases. There are 14 residues in the CDR3. After removal of 4 bases from V and 2 bases from J, the junction contained 3 bases not matched to a gene. Germline loops: CDR1 SGHRS, CDR2 YFSETQ. CDR3 in amino acids: CASSHRGPYNEQFF. In DNA, the CDR3 is TGCGCCAGCAGCCACAGGGGACCCTACAATGAGCAGTTCTTC.

This clone was counted a few times. The CDR3 DNA reads as TGCAGCACCCGGGACAGATTATCCTACAATGAGCAGTTCTTC. As protein: CSTRDRLSYNEQFF. V and J are TRBV29-1 and TRBJ2-1, with TRBD1 matching over 7 bases. The CDR3 contains 14 residues. V gave up 8 bases and J gave up 1 base; unmatched junction bases: 8. CDR1 is SQVTM and CDR2 is ANQGSEA in the germline V gene.

This sequence joins TRBV7-9 and TRBJ2-5; 9 nucleotides agree with TRBD2. The trim removed 7 bases at V and 5 bases at J, leaving 8 bases unmatched. The germline V gene has CDR1 SEHNR and CDR2 FQNEAQ (reference sequence). The CDR3 covers 14 residues. CDR3 sequence reads: CASNPGTSFETQYF. CDR3 DNA: TGTGCCAGCAACCCAGGGACTAGCTTTGAGACCCAGTACTTC.

The gene calls are TRBV6-1 and TRBJ1-5; the D gene is possibly TRBD1 (6 bases). Germline V lookup: CDR1 MNHNS, CDR2 SASEGT. The V end lost 6 bases, the J end lost 6 bases, and 12 bases lay between the germline ends. There are 13 residues in the CDR3. The CDR3 spells CASRETGGQPQHF. The CDR3 DNA is TGTGCCAGCAGAGAGACAGGAGGTCAGCCCCAGCATTTT.

This clone was seen once. The rearrangement uses TRBV7-6 and TRBJ2-7, with TRBD1 matching over 7 bases. The germline gives CDR1 SGHVS, CDR2 FNYEAQ. The junction had 4 bases not matched to a gene; V was cut back by 5 bases and J by 3 bases. The CDR3 spans 13 residues. The CDR3: CASSPGTDYEQYF. In DNA form, the CDR3 reads TGTGCCAGCAGCCCCGGGACAGACTACGAGCAGTACTTC.

The CDR3 protein is CAISEPAGRGLNYGYTF. In DNA form, the CDR3 reads TGTGCCATCAGTGAGCCAGCGGGGAGGGGCCTTAACTATGGCTACACCTTC. The chain carries TRBV10-3 and TRBJ1-2, with D possibly being TRBD1 (5 bases). Trimming shortened V by 2 bases and J by 1 base, and 17 bases separated the two germline ends. This CDR3 has 17 amino acids. CDR1 ENHRY and CDR2 SYGVKD come from the germline V gene.

V and J are TRBV7-6 and TRBJ2-5; D is ambiguous. V lost 0 bases and J 6 bases, leaving 11 bases between the germline ends. Germline V gene sequence: CDR1 SGHVS, CDR2 FNYEAQ. The CDR3 loop spans 14 amino acids. The DNA of the CDR3 is TGTGCCAGCAGCTTAGCCAGGTGGTGGAAGACCCAGTACTTC. Translated: CASSLARWWKTQYF.

The chain employs TRBV7-9 and TRBJ1-1; D uncertain. Trimming took off 2 bases at V and 0 bases at J, with 4 bases between the two ends. CDR3 size: 13 residues. Per the germline V gene, CDR1 is SEHNR and CDR2 is FQNEAQ (reference sequence). The CDR3: CASSLQMNTEAFF. As DNA, the CDR3 is TGTGCCAGCAGCTTACAGATGAACACTGAAGCTTTCTTT.

About this clone: Relative to the germline gene, one junction end is altered; a read error may explain this. CDR3 loop: CASTLAIGGGAYEQYF. The CDR3, as DNA: TGTGCCAGCACCTTAGCCATCGGCGGGGGGGCCTACGAGCAGTACTTC. This chain uses TRBV7-2 with TRBJ2-7; TRBD2 matches at 9 bases. This CDR3 is built from 16 residues. Germline V gives CDR1 SGHTA, CDR2 FQGNSA.

V usage is TRBV4-2 and J usage is TRBJ2-7, with D possibly being TRBD1 (5 bases). The CDR3 length is 18 residues. The V end was cut by 0 bases, the J end by 0 bases, with 18 bases between. Per germline, CDR1 LGHNA and CDR2 YNFKEQ. The CDR3 reads CASSQDPPWTTSSYEQYF. In DNA form, the CDR3 reads TGTGCCAGCAGCCAAGATCCTCCCTGGACAACGAGCTCCTACGAGCAGTACTTC.

The V call is TRBV19, the J call TRBJ2-6; TRBD1 is a possible D gene (6 bases). V lost 11 bases and J 2 bases, leaving 10 bases between the germline ends. Germline lookup yields CDR1 LNHDA and CDR2 SQIVND (reference sequence). The CDR3 runs 13 residues. The CDR3 DNA reads as TGTGCCTGCAGGGGAACTGGGGCCAACGTCCTGACTTTC. Its translation: CACRGTGANVLTF.

This clone is a singleton in its sample. The DNA of the CDR3 is TGTGCCATCAGGCGGGAGGGGGACTACAATGAGCAGTTCTTC. This codes for CAIRREGDYNEQFF. J is TRBJ2-1 and V is TRBV10-3; 9 bases match TRBD2. J lost 3 bases, V lost 6 bases, and 3 bases had no gene match. The CDR3 runs to 14 residues. CDR1 and CDR2 (germline): ENHRY, SYGVKD.